These 31 T cell receptor beta chains were all obtained from the same sample, sequenced in a study of STAT3 mutations in large granular lymphocyte leukemia. Study-level findings and limits: In T-cell large granular lymphocyte leukemia, about half of patients showed multiple immunodominant subclonotypes.

Generated by immunoSEQ multiplex PCR, the TCRdb table keeps only in-frame clones and is missing some. The repertoire has about 5,400 clones, roughly 50% of them found once; the top ten carry 55% to 75%. No cognate antigen is known for these TCRs. What was sequenced was peripheral blood mononuclear cells. The origin of the receptors is a woman between 65 and 79 years old with T-cell large granular lymphocyte leukemia. Some clones in this sample may be carry-over from other donors' samples.

The chain couples TRBV27 to TRBJ2-4; 8 nucleotides agree with TRBD2. J gave up 7 bases and V 6 bases, and 5 bases lay outside the gene matches. The germline CDR1 and CDR2 sequences are MNHEY and SMNVEV (reference sequence). The CDR3 totals 13 residues. The CDR3 nucleotides read TGTGCCAGCAGGGGACTAGACAAGAACATTCAGTACTTC. Protein product: CASRGLDKNIQYF.

This sequence joins TRBV30 and TRBJ2-7; maybe TRBD2 (5 bases). With 0 bases removed from V and 4 bases from J, the gap between germline ends came to 16 bases. The V gene's germline CDR1 is GTSNPN and CDR2 SVGIG (reference sequence). The CDR3 runs 15 residues. The CDR3 loop is CAWSVLGELGYEQYF. DNA for the CDR3: TGTGCCTGGAGTGTACTTGGGGAGTTAGGTTACGAGCAGTACTTC.

The gene calls are TRBV18 and TRBJ1-1; D gene unclear. Germline V CDR1 and CDR2: KGHSH, LQKENI. The CDR3 is 13 residues long. The V and J ends lost 5 bases and 3 bases respectively, with 10 bases between them. DNA for the CDR3: TGTGCCAGCTCAACTAGCAGAGACACTGAAGCTTTCTTT. Translating gives CASSTSRDTEAFF. Drawing the rest from reference TRBV18 and TRBJ1-1, the complete variable domain is NAGVMQNPRHLVRRRGQEARLRCSPMKGHSHVYWYRQLPEEGLKFMVYLQKENIIDESGMPKERFSAEFPKEGPSILRIQQVVRGDSAAYFCASSTSRDTEAFFGQGTRLTVV.

The chain couples TRBV28 to TRBJ2-6, with 8 bases aligning to TRBD1. Germline V lookup: CDR1 MDHEN, CDR2 SYDVKM. The V and J ends lost 4 bases and 2 bases, in that order; junction bases with no gene match: 4. The CDR3 extends over 16 amino acids. Here the CDR3 reads CASSYGQGTGANVLTF. In DNA, the CDR3 is TGTGCCAGCAGTTACGGACAGGGTACTGGGGCCAACGTCCTGACTTTC.

The chain joins TRBV18 to TRBJ1-2; TRBD1 aligns across 9 bases. This CDR3 has 13 residues. Trimming removed 8 bases from V and 4 bases from J; junction bases left unmatched: 5. CDR1 KGHSH and CDR2 LQKENI come from the germline V gene. For the CDR3, the DNA is TGTGCCAGCCAGGGGACAGGGATCTATGGCTACACCTTC. It codes for CASQGTGIYGYTF.

The chain couples TRBV11-2 to TRBJ1-3, with D tentatively TRBD1 (6 bases). The CDR3 has 16 residues. Trimming took off 1 base at V and 4 bases at J, with 14 bases between the two ends. The germline CDR1 and CDR2 sequences are SGHAT and FQNNGV. The CDR3: CASSLVRGARGNTIYF. The CDR3 DNA sequence: TGTGCCAGCAGCTTAGTCCGGGGGGCGAGAGGAAACACCATATATTTT. Full variable domain (rest looked up from reference TRBV11-2 and TRBJ1-3): EAGVAQSPRYKIIEKRQSVAFWCNPISGHATLYWYQQILGQGPKLLIQFQNNGVVDDSQLPKDRFSAERLKGVDSTLKIQPAKLEDSAVYLCASSLVRGARGNTIYFGEGSWLTVV.

This clone was recorded a few times. The gene calls are TRBV5-1 and TRBJ2-5, with D possibly matching TRBD1 (6 bases). Trimming stripped 0 bases from V and 0 bases from J, with 9 bases between. Looked up from germline, CDR1 is SGHRS and CDR2 is YFSETQ. The CDR3 extends over 15 amino acids. In DNA form, the CDR3 reads TGCGCCAGCAGCTTGGCCGCAGGGGACCAAGAGACCCAGTACTTC. Protein product: CASSLAAGDQETQYF.

In this sample, this clone turned up a few times. This chain uses TRBV30 with TRBJ1-2; 9 positions match TRBD1. J was trimmed by 7 bases and V by 5 bases; bases with no gene match: 11. Germline CDR1 reads GTSNPN; CDR2 reads SVGIG (reference sequence). The CDR3 totals 14 residues. CDR3 protein: CAWSLAGQGGGYTF. The DNA for the CDR3 is TGTGCCTGGTCTCTAGCGGGACAGGGTGGTGGCTACACCTTC.

V is TRBV6-1 and J is TRBJ1-1, with D tentatively TRBD1 (5 bases). The CDR3 extends over 13 amino acids. V was clipped by 11 bases and J by 2 bases, with 15 bases between them. Germline values: CDR1 MNHNS, CDR2 SASEGT. CDR3 nucleotide sequence: TGTGCCTCCTCAAAGACAGTTAACACTGAAGCTTTCTTT. This codes for CASSKTVNTEAFF.

V usage is TRBV30 and J usage is TRBJ1-5; no definite D call. Germline V gene sequence: CDR1 GTSNPN, CDR2 SVGIG (reference sequence). CDR3 length: 13 amino acids. The V end lost 2 bases, the J end lost 0 bases, and 5 bases lay between the germline ends. The CDR3, as DNA: TGTGCCTGGAGTATAGATAGCAATCAGCCCCAGCATTTT. Its translation: CAWSIDSNQPQHF.

This clone was seen only a few times. The chain recombines TRBV28 with TRBJ1-2; 7 bases are shared with TRBD1. The germline CDR1 and CDR2 sequences are MDHEN and SYDVKM. With 6 bases clipped from V and 2 bases from J, the junction kept 9 bases outside the gene matches. This CDR3 spans 15 amino acids. The CDR3 DNA is TGTGCCAGCAGCCGCAATACAGGGGCAAACTATGGCTACACCTTC. Protein sequence: CASSRNTGANYGYTF.

The chain employs TRBV11-3 and TRBJ2-3, with D perhaps TRBD2 (6 bases). Germline V gives CDR1 SGHNT, CDR2 YENEEA. The CDR3 is 15 amino acids. The germline V and J ends were trimmed by 1 base and 3 bases, with 11 bases remaining between them. CDR3 sequence: CASSLGRESTDTQYF. The CDR3 DNA is TGTGCCAGCAGCTTAGGTCGGGAGTCGACAGATACGCAGTATTTT.

This clone was detected only a few times. The CDR3 DNA sequence: TGCGCCAGCAGCTTGGCATCAGGGTCAGACAATGAGCAGTTCTTC. Translation gives CASSLASGSDNEQFF. V and J are TRBV5-1 and TRBJ2-1, with D perhaps TRBD1 (5 bases). From germline, CDR1 is SGHRS and CDR2 YFSETQ. The CDR3 is made up of 15 amino acids. V lost 0 bases, J lost 5 bases, and 12 bases lay in between.

This clone appeared a few times. The genes are TRBV30 and TRBJ2-7; D not resolved. Germline V gene sequence: CDR1 GTSNPN, CDR2 SVGIG (reference sequence). V was clipped by 4 bases and J by 4 bases, with 17 bases between them. This CDR3 spans 14 amino acids. CDR3: CAWTYKIWPYEQYF. The CDR3 DNA sequence: TGTGCCTGGACTTACAAGATTTGGCCATACGAGCAGTACTTC.

This chain links TRBV6-6 with TRBJ2-5; no reliable D call. The V end lost 0 bases, the J end lost 5 bases, and 7 bases lay between the germline ends. The CDR3 has 13 amino acids. Germline-derived CDR1 and CDR2 are MNHNY and SVGAGI (reference sequence). The CDR3 is CASSYSLYETQYF. In nucleotides, the CDR3 is TGTGCCAGCAGTTACTCCCTCTATGAGACCCAGTACTTC.

V gene TRBV30 combines with J gene TRBJ1-5; D not certain. CDR3 length: 14 amino acids. CDR1 and CDR2 from the germline V gene are GTSNPN and SVGIG (reference sequence). V lost 0 bases to trimming and J lost 6 bases, with 12 bases between them. The CDR3 region has the DNA TGTGCCTGGAGTGTATCGGGTTGGGGTCAGCCCCAGCATTTT. It translates to CAWSVSGWGQPQHF.

The chain combines TRBV4-2 with TRBJ1-4; the D is unclear. V gave up 0 bases and J gave up 0 bases, with 5 bases separating them. The CDR3 extends over 15 amino acids. Germline V gives CDR1 LGHNA, CDR2 YNFKEQ. The CDR3 nucleotides read TGTGCCAGCAGCCAAGATTTCGCAACTAATGAAAAACTGTTTTTT. Translated, it gives CASSQDFATNEKLFF.

This clone has just a few counts. The V call is TRBV18, the J call TRBJ2-1; D ambiguous. Germline V gives CDR1 KGHSH, CDR2 LQKENI. The CDR3 is 16 amino acids. Trimming stripped 3 bases from V and 5 bases from J, with 17 bases between. The CDR3 nucleotides are TGTGCCAGCTCACCGGGATCGACATCCATCGACAATGAGCAGTTCTTC. It specifies CASSPGSTSIDNEQFF.

The chain employs TRBV7-3 and TRBJ2-1, with D maybe TRBD2 (6 bases). V dropped 2 bases and J dropped 6 bases, with 17 bases sitting between them. Germline lookup yields CDR1 SGHTA and CDR2 FQGTGA. The CDR3 has 16 residues. The CDR3 region is CASSLHGPGAGNEQFF. CDR3 bases: TGTGCCAGCAGCTTACATGGTCCGGGAGCGGGCAATGAGCAGTTCTTC.

V and J are TRBV18 and TRBJ1-5; no clear D gene. This CDR3 has 15 residues. V lost 2 bases, J lost 9 bases, and 17 bases lay in between. CDR1 is KGHSH and CDR2 is LQKENI in the germline V gene. CDR3 region: CASSPIETTATPQHF. The CDR3 DNA sequence: TGTGCCAGCTCACCAATCGAAACCACAGCGACGCCCCAGCATTTT.

This rearrangement joins TRBV5-1 to TRBJ1-4; 8 bases map to TRBD1. The CDR3 consists of 15 residues. The V and J ends lost 0 bases and 6 bases, in that order; junction bases with no gene match: 4. Looked up from germline, CDR1 is SGHRS and CDR2 is YFSETQ. The CDR3 loop is CASSLVAGGDEKLFF. In nucleotides, the CDR3 is TGCGCCAGCAGCTTGGTGGCAGGGGGCGATGAAAAACTGTTTTTT. Supplemented by reference TRBV5-1 and TRBJ1-4, the full variable domain reads KAGVTQTPRYLIKTRGQQVTLSCSPISGHRSVSWYQQTPGQGLQFLFEYFSETQRNKGNFPGRFSGRQFSNSRSEMNVSTLELGDSALYLCASSLVAGGDEKLFFGSGTQLSVL.

The rearrangement uses TRBV27 and TRBJ1-5; D remains unclear. V was pared by 5 bases and J by 1 base, with 9 bases between. The germline V gene has CDR1 MNHEY and CDR2 SMNVEV (reference sequence). The CDR3 consists of 14 residues. The CDR3 here is CASSPEWSNQPQHF. DNA of the CDR3: TGTGCCAGCAGTCCTGAGTGGAGCAATCAGCCCCAGCATTTT.

The V and J genes are TRBV30 and TRBJ2-3; 9 bases line up with TRBD2. Germline CDR1 is GTSNPN and CDR2 is SVGIG (reference sequence). This CDR3 contains 14 residues. V shed 5 bases and J 1 base; nucleotides not matched to a gene: 4. CDR3 sequence (DNA): TGTGCCTGGGCCCGGACTAGCGGCACAGATACGCAGTATTTT. Its translation is CAWARTSGTDTQYF. Using reference TRBV30 and TRBJ2-3 for the parts outside the CDR3, the full variable domain is SQTIHQWPATLVQPVGSPLSLECTVEGTSNPNLYWYRQAAGRGLQLLFYSVGIGQISSEVPQNLSASRPQDRQFILSSKKLLLSDSGFYLCAWARTSGTDTQYFGPGTRLTVL.

The J gene is TRBJ1-1, the V gene TRBV30; tentatively, D is TRBD1 (5 bases). CDR1 is GTSNPN and CDR2 is SVGIG in the germline V gene (reference sequence). CDR3 length equals 16 residues. Deletions cut 4 bases from V and 7 bases from J, with 25 bases between. The CDR3 DNA reads TGTGCCTGGACCTTTATCACCGGGGCCTGGCGTAATGAAGCTTTCTTT. This translates into CAWTFITGAWRNEAFF.

This clone appeared a few times. This sequence joins TRBV6-5 and TRBJ1-5; TRBD1 agrees at 8 bases. Germline V CDR1 and CDR2: MNHEY, SVGAGI. With V trimmed by 6 bases and J by 6 bases, 10 bases remained unmatched. The CDR3 spans 15 residues. The CDR3 region has the DNA TGTGCCAGCAGGCCATTGGACAGGGAGTCTCAGCCCCAGCATTTT. Its protein product is CASRPLDRESQPQHF.

This chain connects TRBV30 to TRBJ1-5, with 8 bases matching TRBD1. The germline V gene encodes CDR1 GTSNPN and CDR2 SVGIG (reference sequence). V lost 4 bases and J lost 7; bases outside the gene matches: 6. This CDR3 is built from 13 residues. The CDR3 DNA reads TGTGCCTGGAATTCGGGGGACAGGCAGCCCCAGCATTTT. This translates into CAWNSGDRQPQHF.

This chain uses TRBV7-9 with TRBJ1-2; D is unclear. Trimming left V 2 bases short and J 4 bases short, with 14 bases between. Germline-derived CDR1 and CDR2 are SEHNR and FQNEAQ (reference sequence). The CDR3 is 15 amino acids. CDR3 in amino acids: CASSLRERDSYGYTF. DNA of the CDR3: TGTGCCAGCAGCTTAAGGGAGAGAGATAGCTATGGCTACACCTTC.

This chain links TRBV5-4 with TRBJ2-6; D unresolved. V was cut by 3 bases and J by 0 bases, with 13 bases left in between. CDR3 length: 17 residues. Germline V gives CDR1 SGHNT, CDR2 YYREEE (reference sequence). In DNA form, the CDR3 reads TGTGCCAGCAGCTCAAAAACTATGTACTCTGGGGCCAACGTCCTGACTTTC. Translation gives CASSSKTMYSGANVLTF.

This chain links TRBV27 with TRBJ2-7; D is uncertain. Trimming removed 4 bases at V and 4 bases at J, with 11 bases between. CDR1 is MNHEY, CDR2 SMNVEV, per germline (reference sequence). This CDR3 comprises 13 residues. As DNA, the CDR3 is TGTGCCAGCAGTTACGGCCCCCAATACGAGCAGTACTTC. Protein product: CASSYGPQYEQYF.

Judged by abundance, this clone is hyperexpanded. V and J are TRBV4-3 and TRBJ2-7; 11 bases match TRBD2. The CDR3 loop spans 14 amino acids. Trimming removed 1 base from V and 12 bases from J; junction bases left unmatched: 8. Germline assignment: CDR1 LGHNA and CDR2 YSLEER. CDR3 amino acids: CASSQGVSSGRPYF. The CDR3 DNA reads as TGCGCCAGCAGCCAAGGGGTTTCTAGCGGGAGGCCGTACTTC.

This clone was counted between two and nine times. The chain joins TRBV29-1 to TRBJ2-1; 9 bases agree with TRBD1. CDR1 SQVTM and CDR2 ANQGSEA come from the germline V gene. The junction had 6 bases not matched to a gene; V was cut back by 4 bases and J by 14 bases. There are 11 residues in the CDR3. The CDR3 protein is CSVAGGDREFF. DNA for the CDR3: TGCAGCGTTGCAGGCGGGGACAGGGAGTTCTTC.